This T cell receptor (beta chain) was captured by sequencing in a study of cytotoxic CD8 clonotypes in ibrutinib-treated CLL (dated by TCRdb to 2020 to 2022). Regarding the research as a whole: The cohort was composed of some twelve relapsed/refractory and 15 treatment-naive patients; IGHV unmutated status was identified in roughly 17 patients. Patients were still on ibrutinib when every remission and progressive disease sample was collected. Cryopreserved peripheral blood mononuclear cells were collected before treatment, at response, and at either disease progression or sustained remission. Longitudinal samples were obtainable from about 30% of the roughly 90 participants in the trial. Samples at response were collected after a median of about twelve months of treatment, with a range of about 6 to 36 months. On average, each sample yielded 250,000 to 300,000 productive templates and about 100,000 productive rearrangements. Partial responses were observed in about 24 patients and complete responses in 2; after a median follow-up of around 68 months, remission was maintained in about 15 patients and progression was observed in approximately 12. Summary of the overall study and its limitations: Public clonotypes were found to be uncommon and were observed to contract or remain stable during treatment; the increase in clonality was shown to reflect expansion of private clonotypes at ibrutinib response. At ibrutinib response clonality went up, during sustained remission it held steady, and at progression it dropped back toward baseline. Baseline clonality exceeded that of age-matched healthy donors and correlated strongly with circulating CD8+ T-cell counts. Sustained-remission and progressing patients did not have matched sampling times, and lymph node repertoires were not examined.

This specimen's time point label, per the study, means: progressive disease on ibrutinib. For TCR beta library preparation, roughly 2 micrograms of genomic DNA was extracted from cryopreserved PBMCs. Longitudinal blood samples from CLL patients on ibrutinib monotherapy underwent high-throughput TCR beta sequencing. Patients were enrolled in a phase 2 open-label single-center ibrutinib monotherapy trial. The CDR3 holds 14 amino acids from the cysteine to the phenylalanine. The read is trimmed to its CDR3 DNA, 42 bases read in frame from base 1. From the germline V gene, CDR1 is KGHSH and CDR2 is LQKENI. Deletion took 8 bases off V and 5 bases off J, with a span of 19 bases between the germline ends. This clone was picked up many times. Its antigen is still unknown. Qualities for individual bases were not recorded, and no much larger clone is one base off. The goal of deep resolution MiSeq sequencing was a depth between 1 in 1 million and 1 in 200,000 T cells, and coverage averaged 10x per clonotype. TCR beta libraries were generated with the immunoSEQ hsTCRB Kit. The source study handled its data this way. ImmunoSEQ Data Assistant and ImmunoSEQ Analyzer were used for data analysis, and V, D and J genes were assigned according to IMGT definitions. Clonality was computed as one minus normalized Shannon entropy of productive rearrangement frequencies, ranging from 0 to 1. Only overrepresented clonotypes making up at least 0.05% of each patient's repertoire were included in the public clonotype analysis. Roughly 13 age-matched healthy donor repertoires from immuneACCESS were used as controls for clonality. The table comes from immuneACCESS by way of TCRdb, which keeps in-frame sequences with V and J called. Part of the clones is missing from these tables; in studies checked, under half for an unresolved V gene and the rest for unknown reasons. V and J calls and clone size follow that table, whereas D and trimming were derived from the DNA. Present in this sample are 53,000 or so clones, roughly 49% of which were seen just once. The ten largest clonotypes hold roughly a quarter of the sample.

This TCR was sampled from a human donor with chronic lymphocytic leukemia. The chain couples TRBV18 to TRBJ2-7; TRBD2 could be the D gene, as 7 bases match. Here the sequenced sample was PBMCs, taken at disease progression, from a patient treated with ibrutinib. The DNA sequence is TGTGCCAGCGCCCGTCGGGGGGCGAATGACGAGCAGTACTTC. This translates into CASARRGANDEQYF. Reference TRBV18 and TRBJ2-7 genes cover what lies past the CDR3, so the full variable domain is NAGVMQNPRHLVRRRGQEARLRCSPMKGHSHVYWYRQLPEEGLKFMVYLQKENIIDESGMPKERFSAEFPKEGPSILRIQQVVRGDSAAYFCASARRGANDEQYFGPGTRLTVT.